Shown below are 14 T cell receptor beta chains from a single sample sequenced in a study of cytomegalovirus exposure and HLA in healthy donors. Data came from immunoSEQ multiplex PCR; TCRdb stores just in-frame clones and leaves some out. Among under 65,000 clones listed, more than 70% were seen once. The sequenced sample was PBMCs. The receptors originated from a woman aged 18 to 35 in good health and CMV-seropositive.

V gene TRBV6-5 combines with J gene TRBJ1-2, with D perhaps TRBD1 (6 bases). With 2 bases removed from V and 3 bases from J, the gap between germline ends came to 7 bases. The CDR3 is made up of 13 amino acids. Germline CDR1 MNHEY, CDR2 SVGAGI. The CDR3 is CASSYGQYYGYTF. The CDR3 DNA follows: TGTGCCAGCAGTTACGGACAGTACTATGGCTACACCTTC.

The chain links TRBV9 to TRBJ1-5, with 8 positions matching TRBD1. This CDR3 has 15 amino acids. V trimming: 0 bases; J trimming: 5 bases; junction bases outside the gene matches: 4. The germline V gene encodes CDR1 SGDLS and CDR2 YYNGEE. The CDR3 loop reads CASSVGQGIHQPQHF. CDR3 DNA: TGTGCCAGCAGCGTAGGACAGGGGATCCATCAGCCCCAGCATTTT.

The rearrangement uses TRBV18 and TRBJ1-1; weak D call: TRBD1 (6 bases). V was cut by 3 bases and J by 6 bases, with 11 bases left in between. The CDR3 is 13 amino acids. The germline V gene has CDR1 KGHSH and CDR2 LQKENI. CDR3 coding DNA: TGTGCCAGCTCACCCATCCACAGGGCTGAAGCTTTCTTT. As protein: CASSPIHRAEAFF.

The rearrangement joins TRBV6-4 to TRBJ1-1; TRBD1 matches 11 bases. V shed 5 bases, J shed 4 bases, and the junction held 3 bases outside the gene matches. The CDR3 runs 14 residues. In germline, CDR1 is MRHNA, CDR2 SNTAGT. CDR3 amino acids: CASSPGTGGTEAFF. In DNA, the CDR3 is TGTGCCAGCAGTCCCGGGACAGGGGGCACTGAAGCTTTCTTT.

The chain recombines TRBV13 with TRBJ2-7; 7 nucleotides align to TRBD1. CDR1 is PRHDT, CDR2 FYEKMQ, per germline (reference sequence). The CDR3 has 15 residues. V dropped 3 bases and J dropped 1; count of bases not matched to a gene: 6. CDR3 residues: CASSFGPGGSYEQYF. In DNA form, the CDR3 reads TGTGCCAGCAGCTTCGGTCCAGGGGGTTCCTACGAGCAGTACTTC.

The table lists this clone with a count of one. This chain joins TRBV11-2 and TRBJ2-1; 7 bases align to TRBD1. Unmatched junction bases numbered 6, after V lost 5 bases and J lost 2 bases. Germline CDR1 reads SGHAT; CDR2 reads FQNNGV. The CDR3 length is 15 residues. The CDR3 loop is CASSPADRPYNEQFF. CDR3 coding DNA: TGTGCCAGCAGCCCCGCGGACAGGCCCTACAATGAGCAGTTCTTC. Full variable domain (remainder filled in from reference TRBV11-2 and TRBJ2-1): EAGVAQSPRYKIIEKRQSVAFWCNPISGHATLYWYQQILGQGPKLLIQFQNNGVVDDSQLPKDRFSAERLKGVDSTLKIQPAKLEDSAVYLCASSPADRPYNEQFFGPGTRLTVL.

The chain couples TRBV7-3 to TRBJ1-1; no definite D call. V shed 6 bases and J shed 1 base, with 9 bases lying between them. CDR1 is SGHTA and CDR2 is FQGTGA in the germline V gene. This CDR3 region has 13 residues. The CDR3 nucleotides are TGTGCCAGCAGGTCCACAGAGAACACTGAAGCTTTCTTT. Translation gives CASRSTENTEAFF.

The chain carries TRBV6-1 and TRBJ2-1; TRBD2 aligns across 12 bases. V shed 3 bases and J 6 bases; nucleotides not matched to a gene: 6. The CDR3 totals 16 residues. Per the germline V gene, CDR1 is MNHNS and CDR2 is SASEGT. The CDR3 region has the DNA TGTGCCAGCAGTGAGCTAGCGGGGGGGCCGGGCAATGAGCAGTTCTTC. Protein product: CASSELAGGPGNEQFF.

The chain uses TRBV18 and TRBJ1-2, with D possibly matching TRBD1 (6 bases). From germline, CDR1 is KGHSH and CDR2 LQKENI. The CDR3 extends over 14 amino acids. V was clipped by 2 bases and J by 2 bases, with 9 bases between them. CDR3 in amino acids: CASSPGQTNYGYTF. DNA of the CDR3: TGTGCCAGCTCACCAGGACAGACGAACTATGGCTACACCTTC.

This chain's CDR3 is CASSFGTGSFHYGYTF. The CDR3, as DNA: TGCGCCAGCAGCTTTGGGACAGGCTCGTTTCACTATGGCTACACCTTC. The chain has TRBV5-1 and TRBJ1-2; 8 bases map to TRBD1. CDR3 length: 16 amino acids. Germline trimming cut 2 bases from V and 3 bases from J; bases unmatched to any gene: 9. Per germline, CDR1 SGHRS and CDR2 YFSETQ.

The chain joins TRBV11-3 to TRBJ2-1; TRBD2 matches at 9 bases. Germline V gene lookup returns CDR1 SGHNT and CDR2 YENEEA. The CDR3 length is 15 residues. V lost 5 bases, J lost 7 bases, and 9 bases stayed unmatched. This CDR3 is CASSPRSSGANEQFF. DNA for the CDR3: TGTGCCAGCAGCCCACGGTCTAGCGGGGCGAATGAGCAGTTCTTC. The entire variable domain, with the rest obtained from reference TRBV11-3 and TRBJ2-1, is as follows: EAGVVQSPRYKIIEKKQPVAFWCNPISGHNTLYWYLQNLGQGPELLIRYENEEAVDDSQLPKDRFSAERLKGVDSTLKIQPAELGDSAVYLCASSPRSSGANEQFFGPGTRLTVL.

The rearrangement links TRBV9 to TRBJ2-7; D is perhaps TRBD1 (6 bases). This CDR3 has 13 amino acids. Germline V CDR1 and CDR2: SGDLS, YYNGEE. V was shortened by 2 bases and J by 3 bases, with 9 bases between the two germline ends. The CDR3 sequence is CASSVRDNYEQYF. CDR3 bases: TGTGCCAGCAGCGTCAGGGACAACTACGAGCAGTACTTC.

This chain joins TRBV4-3 and TRBJ2-3, with 11 bases identical to TRBD2. Germline loops: CDR1 LGHNA, CDR2 YSLEER. V gave up 5 bases and J gave up 3 bases; unmatched junction bases: 10. The CDR3 contains 17 residues. The CDR3 reads CASSASSGGARTDTQYF. For the CDR3, the DNA is TGCGCCAGCAGCGCGAGTAGCGGGGGGGCCAGGACAGATACGCAGTATTTT.

The chain joins TRBV9 to TRBJ2-5; weak D call: TRBD1 (5 bases). V dropped 4 bases and J dropped 5 bases, with 18 bases sitting between them. Germline-derived CDR1 and CDR2 are SGDLS and YYNGEE. The CDR3 runs to 15 residues. The CDR3 DNA follows: TGTGCCAGCAGCCTCGGCACTCCCAACAGGGAGACCCAGTACTTC. It yields the protein CASSLGTPNRETQYF.